Sequencing of this T cell receptor (beta chain) was carried out in a study of identical twins. Study conclusions and caveats: Zero-insertion analyses might be partly confounded by invariant T cells like MAIT and iNKT. Abundant beta clonotypes from cord blood bore fewer insertions; memory repertoires lacked this pattern.

V was trimmed by 4 bases and J by 2 bases, leaving 16 bases between them. CDR3 size: 15 residues. CDR1 and CDR2 from the germline V gene are DFQATT and SNEGSKA (reference sequence). Concerning this clonotype: No antigen is known for it.

TCRdb redid the calling of the 5' RACE reads with MiXCR, one entry per CDR3 protein. Of hundreds of thousands of distinct CDR3 sequences in the sample, roughly a quarter were seen once. The sample was also reused in another study, on T cells expressing NK-cell markers.

This TCR was sampled from a young woman in good health. The chain is built from TRBV20-1 and TRBJ2-3, with D possibly matching TRBD1 (6 bases). The sequenced sample was CD4+ T cells sorted from blood. DNA for the CDR3: TGCAGTGCTACTAAGGACAGCGGCGTCACAGATACGCAGTATTTT. Protein product: CSATKDSGVTDTQYF.